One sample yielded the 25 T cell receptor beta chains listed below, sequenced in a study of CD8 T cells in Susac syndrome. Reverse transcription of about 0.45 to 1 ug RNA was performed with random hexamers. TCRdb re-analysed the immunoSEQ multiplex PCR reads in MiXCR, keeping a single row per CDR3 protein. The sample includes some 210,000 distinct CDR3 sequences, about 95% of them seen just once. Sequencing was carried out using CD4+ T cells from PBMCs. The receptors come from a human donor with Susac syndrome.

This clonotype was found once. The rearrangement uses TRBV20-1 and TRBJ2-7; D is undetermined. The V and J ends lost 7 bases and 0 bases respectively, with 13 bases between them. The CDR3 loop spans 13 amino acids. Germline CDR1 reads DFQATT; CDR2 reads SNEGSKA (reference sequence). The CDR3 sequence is CSVGSRSSYEQYF. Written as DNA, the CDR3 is TGCAGTGTTGGCAGCAGAAGCTCCTACGAGCAGTACTTC.

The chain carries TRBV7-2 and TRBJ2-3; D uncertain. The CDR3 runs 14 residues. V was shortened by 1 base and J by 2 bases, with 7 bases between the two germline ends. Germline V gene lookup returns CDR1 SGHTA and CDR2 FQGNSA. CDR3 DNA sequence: TGTGCCAGCAGCTTAGTGGCCGTCACAGATACGCAGTATTTT. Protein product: CASSLVAVTDTQYF.

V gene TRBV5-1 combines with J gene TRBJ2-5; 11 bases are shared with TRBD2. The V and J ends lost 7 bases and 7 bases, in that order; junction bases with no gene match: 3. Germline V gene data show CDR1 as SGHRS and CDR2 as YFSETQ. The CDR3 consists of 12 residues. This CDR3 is CASGLAGGTQYF. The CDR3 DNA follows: TGCGCCAGCGGGCTAGCGGGGGGGACCCAGTACTTC.

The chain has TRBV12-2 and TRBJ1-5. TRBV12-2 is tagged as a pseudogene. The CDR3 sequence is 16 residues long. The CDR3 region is CASRLITAMRDQPQHF. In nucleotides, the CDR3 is TGTGCAAGTCGCTTAATAACAGCGATGCGAGATCAGCCCCAGCATTTT.

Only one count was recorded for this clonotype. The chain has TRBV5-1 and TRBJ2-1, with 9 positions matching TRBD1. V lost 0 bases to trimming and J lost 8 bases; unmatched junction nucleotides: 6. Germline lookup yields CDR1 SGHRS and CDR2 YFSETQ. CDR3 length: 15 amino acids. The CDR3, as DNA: TGCGCCAGCAGCTTGGACAGGGGGCGCGTCCATGAGCAGTTCTTC. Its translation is CASSLDRGRVHEQFF.

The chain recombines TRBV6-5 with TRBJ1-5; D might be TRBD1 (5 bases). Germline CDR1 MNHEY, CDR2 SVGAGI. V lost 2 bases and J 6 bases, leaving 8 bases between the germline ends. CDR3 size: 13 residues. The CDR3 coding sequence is TGTGCCAGCAGTTACGGGGGTGGTCAGCCCCAGCATTTT. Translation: CASSYGGGQPQHF.

CDR3 bases: TGCAGTGCTAGGGGAGCCTACTCTGGGGCCAACGTCCTGACTTTC. This translates into CSARGAYSGANVLTF. The rearrangement links TRBV20-1 to TRBJ2-6, with D possibly being TRBD2 (5 bases). Germline-derived CDR1 and CDR2 are DFQATT and SNEGSKA (reference sequence). V lost 3 bases and J lost 0, with 9 bases in between. The CDR3 totals 15 residues.

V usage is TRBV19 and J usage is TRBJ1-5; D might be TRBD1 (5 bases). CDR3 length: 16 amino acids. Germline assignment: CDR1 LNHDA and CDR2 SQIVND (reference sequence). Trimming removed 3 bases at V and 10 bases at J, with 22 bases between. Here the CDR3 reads CASSISSGTPIRPQHF. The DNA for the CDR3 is TGTGCCAGTAGTATTTCTAGCGGGACCCCTATTCGACCCCAGCATTTT.

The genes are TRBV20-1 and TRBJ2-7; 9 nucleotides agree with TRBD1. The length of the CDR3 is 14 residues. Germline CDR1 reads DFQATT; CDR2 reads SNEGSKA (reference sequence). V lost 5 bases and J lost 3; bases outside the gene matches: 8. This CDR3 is CSAVGQGGDYEQYF. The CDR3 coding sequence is TGCAGTGCTGTGGGACAGGGTGGAGACTACGAGCAGTACTTC.

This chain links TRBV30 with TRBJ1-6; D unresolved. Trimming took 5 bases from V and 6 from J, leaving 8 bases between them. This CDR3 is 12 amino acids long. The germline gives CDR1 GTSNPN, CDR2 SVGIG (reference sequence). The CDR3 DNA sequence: TGTGCCTGGGGGGAGGCTAATTCACCCCTCCACTTT. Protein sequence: CAWGEANSPLHF.

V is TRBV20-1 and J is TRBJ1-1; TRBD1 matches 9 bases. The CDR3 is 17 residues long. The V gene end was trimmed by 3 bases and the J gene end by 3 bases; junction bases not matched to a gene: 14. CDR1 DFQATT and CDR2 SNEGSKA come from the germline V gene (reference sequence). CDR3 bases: TGCAGTGCTAGGGACGGGGGGACAGGGAAATTGGACACTGAAGCTTTCTTT. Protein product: CSARDGGTGKLDTEAFF.

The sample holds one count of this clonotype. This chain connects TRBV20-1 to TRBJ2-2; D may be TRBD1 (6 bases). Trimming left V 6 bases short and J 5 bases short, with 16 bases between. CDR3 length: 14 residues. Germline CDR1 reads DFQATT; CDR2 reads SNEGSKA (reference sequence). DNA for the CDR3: TGCAGTGCCCGCAGGGGAATCGGGACCGGGGAGCTGTTTTTT. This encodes CSARRGIGTGELFF.

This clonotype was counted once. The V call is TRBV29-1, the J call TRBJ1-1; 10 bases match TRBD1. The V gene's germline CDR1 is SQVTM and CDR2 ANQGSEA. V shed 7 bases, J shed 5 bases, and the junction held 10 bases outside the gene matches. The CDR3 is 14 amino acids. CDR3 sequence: CSAGTGQGLTEAFF. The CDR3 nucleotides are TGCAGCGCCGGGACGGGACAGGGGCTGACTGAAGCTTTCTTT.

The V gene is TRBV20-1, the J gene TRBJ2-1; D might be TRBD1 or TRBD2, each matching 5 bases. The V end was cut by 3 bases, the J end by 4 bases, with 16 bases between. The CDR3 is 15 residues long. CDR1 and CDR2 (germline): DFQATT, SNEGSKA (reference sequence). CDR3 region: CSARSTAGGYNEQFF. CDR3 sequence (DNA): TGCAGTGCTAGGTCGACAGCCGGCGGGTACAATGAGCAGTTCTTC.

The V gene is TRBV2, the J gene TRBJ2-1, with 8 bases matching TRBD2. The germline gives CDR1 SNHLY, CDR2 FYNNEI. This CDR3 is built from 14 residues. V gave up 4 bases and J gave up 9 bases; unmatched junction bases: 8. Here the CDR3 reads CASSGRTSLGEQFF. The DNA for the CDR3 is TGTGCCAGCAGTGGCAGGACTAGCTTGGGTGAGCAGTTCTTC.

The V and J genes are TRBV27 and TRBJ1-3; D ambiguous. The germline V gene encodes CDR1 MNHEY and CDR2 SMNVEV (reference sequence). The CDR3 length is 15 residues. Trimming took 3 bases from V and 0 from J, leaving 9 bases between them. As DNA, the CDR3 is TGTGCCAGCAGTTTGAACGGTGTCTCTGGAAACACCATATATTTT. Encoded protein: CASSLNGVSGNTIYF.

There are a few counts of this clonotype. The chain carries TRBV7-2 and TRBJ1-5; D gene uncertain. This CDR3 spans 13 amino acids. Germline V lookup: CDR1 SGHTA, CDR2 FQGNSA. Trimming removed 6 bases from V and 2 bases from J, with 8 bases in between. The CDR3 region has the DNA TGTGCCAGCAGTTTGGACGGCAATCAGCCCCAGCATTTT. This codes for CASSLDGNQPQHF.

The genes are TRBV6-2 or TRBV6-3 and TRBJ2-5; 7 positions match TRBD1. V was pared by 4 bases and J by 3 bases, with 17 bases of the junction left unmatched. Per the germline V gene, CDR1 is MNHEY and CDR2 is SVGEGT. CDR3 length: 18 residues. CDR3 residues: CASSFLYPGTATKETQYF. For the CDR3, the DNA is TGTGCCAGCAGTTTTCTTTATCCGGGGACAGCCACCAAAGAGACCCAGTACTTC.

The CDR3 bases are TGCAGTGCCCAGATGGTGACAGGGGTCAATCAGCCCCAGCATTTT. It translates to CSAQMVTGVNQPQHF. The V and J genes are TRBV20-1 and TRBJ1-5, with 8 bases matching TRBD1. After removal of 6 bases from V and 3 bases from J, the junction contained 10 bases not matched to a gene. CDR3 length: 15 amino acids. The germline V gene has CDR1 DFQATT and CDR2 SNEGSKA (reference sequence).

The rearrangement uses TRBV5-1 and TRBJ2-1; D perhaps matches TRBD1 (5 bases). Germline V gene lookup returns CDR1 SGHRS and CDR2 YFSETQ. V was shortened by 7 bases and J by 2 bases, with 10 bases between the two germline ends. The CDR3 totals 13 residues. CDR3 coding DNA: TGCGCCAGCGGCCAAGGGGCCTACAATGAGCAGTTCTTC. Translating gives CASGQGAYNEQFF.

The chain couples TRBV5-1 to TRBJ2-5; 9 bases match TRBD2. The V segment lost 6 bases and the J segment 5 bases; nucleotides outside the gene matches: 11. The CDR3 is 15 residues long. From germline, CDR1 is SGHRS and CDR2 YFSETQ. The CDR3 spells CASTPERGVGETQYF. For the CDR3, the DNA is TGCGCCAGCACCCCCGAGCGGGGGGTCGGGGAGACCCAGTACTTC.

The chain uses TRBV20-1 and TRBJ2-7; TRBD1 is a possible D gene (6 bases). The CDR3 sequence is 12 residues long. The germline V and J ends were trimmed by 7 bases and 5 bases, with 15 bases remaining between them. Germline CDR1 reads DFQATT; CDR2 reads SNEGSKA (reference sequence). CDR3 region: CSGSQGSHEQYF. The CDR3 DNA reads TGCAGTGGGTCACAGGGATCCCACGAGCAGTACTTC.

CDR3 coding DNA: TGCAGTGCTAGAGAATCGACGTTCGTGGTGCGGCCCGAGCAGTACTTC. Encoded protein: CSARESTFVVRPEQYF. This chain joins TRBV20-1 and TRBJ2-7, with D unresolved. Per the germline V gene, CDR1 is DFQATT and CDR2 is SNEGSKA (reference sequence). Trimming shortened V by 0 bases and J by 6 bases, and 21 bases separated the two germline ends. CDR3 length: 16 amino acids.

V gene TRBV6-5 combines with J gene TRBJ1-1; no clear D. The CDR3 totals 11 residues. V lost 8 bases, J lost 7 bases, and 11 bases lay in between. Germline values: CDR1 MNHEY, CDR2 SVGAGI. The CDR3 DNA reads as TGTGCCAGCTTAAGGACGGGTGAAGCTTTCTTT. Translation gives CASLRTGEAFF.

As DNA, the CDR3 is TGTGCCAGCAGCGTAGTTGTAGTGGGGGAGCAGTACTTC. It codes for CASSVVVVGEQYF. V gene TRBV9 combines with J gene TRBJ2-7; the D is unclear. The germline V and J ends were trimmed by 0 bases and 7 bases, with 11 bases remaining between them. CDR3 length: 13 residues. CDR1 and CDR2 from the germline V gene are SGDLS and YYNGEE.